These T cell receptor beta chains were read from a single sample in a study of blood T cell repertoires in COVID-19. The method was immunoSEQ multiplex PCR; TCRdb's version includes in-frame clones alone and lacks a portion of them. Altogether around 160,000 clones are present, roughly 90% being singletons, with the ten largest covering approximately 3%. Sequenced input: peripheral blood. These receptors all stem from a man in his fifties or sixties with acute or convalescent COVID-19. Each CDR3 is given with its conserved first and last residue. D genes are given only for firm matches. Some rows mark clone size as missing; the rest say once, few, many or name a class of expanded clone.

d_gene	v_gene	abundance	j_gene	CDR3nt	CDR3aa
.	TRBV19	.	TRBJ1-6	TGTGCCAGTAGTATCACTGATTCACCCCTCCACTTT	CASSITDSPLHF
.	TRBV18	.	TRBJ1-3	TGTGCCAGCTCACCATCGGGCAGGGGCGCTTCCTTAAACACCATATATTTT	CASSPSGRGASLNTIYF
.	TRBV11-1	.	TRBJ1-3	TGTGCCAGCAGCCACGAGCCAACCGGAAACACCATATATTTT	CASSHEPTGNTIYF
TRBD1	TRBV12-5	.	TRBJ1-5	TGTGCTAGTGGTTTGAGCCCCGATGGACAGGGAGGTCCCAATCAGCCCCAGCATTTT	CASGLSPDGQGGPNQPQHF
TRBD2	TRBV6-5	.	TRBJ2-1	TGTGCCAGCAGTTACATGCGGGGGGGCCGTAATGAGCAGTTCTTC	CASSYMRGGRNEQFF
.	TRBV30	.	TRBJ1-6	TGTGCCTGGAGCGGGAGGCGCGGGCGATCACCCCTCCACTTT	CAWSGRRGRSPLHF
.	TRBV18	.	TRBJ2-5	TGTGCCAGCTCACCCCGAGGAGAGACCCAGTACTTC	CASSPRGETQYF
.	TRBV18	.	TRBJ1-6	TGTGCCAGCTCACCACAGGGGCAGAGTAATTCACCCCTCCACTTT	CASSPQGQSNSPLHF
.	TRBV15	.	TRBJ2-7	TGTGCCACCAGCAGAGATGCGGCGGGGACTTACTACGAGCAGTACTTC	CATSRDAAGTYYEQYF
TRBD1	TRBV5-1	.	TRBJ1-1	TGCGCCAGCAGCTCCGGGACAGGTATCGCTGAAGCTTTCTTT	CASSSGTGIAEAFF
TRBD2	TRBV11-2	.	TRBJ2-7	TGTGCCAGCAGCCCTCTGAACGTAGCGGGCTCCTACGAGCAGTACTTC	CASSPLNVAGSYEQYF
TRBD2	TRBV4-1	.	TRBJ2-3	TGCGCCAGCAGCCGCGAGGGACTAGCGGGGGCAGATACGCAGTATTTT	CASSREGLAGADTQYF
.	TRBV19	.	TRBJ2-7	TGTGCCAGTAGTATCATCGGAGCCGACGAGCAGTACTTC	CASSIIGADEQYF
TRBD1	TRBV9	.	TRBJ1-2	TGTGCCAGCAGCGTATCTGGGGACAGAGATGGCTACACCTTC	CASSVSGDRDGYTF
TRBD2	TRBV9	.	TRBJ2-1	TGTGCCAGCAGCGCGGGACTAGGTGAGCAGTTCTTC	CASSAGLGEQFF
TRBD1	TRBV5-8	.	TRBJ2-5	TGTGCCAGCAGCTTGGACAGGGGGTATTCGGGCGAGACCCAGTACTTC	CASSLDRGYSGETQYF
.	TRBV11-2	.	TRBJ2-6	TGTGCCAGCAGCTTCGGACAGACCTCTGGGGCCAACGTCCTGACTTTC	CASSFGQTSGANVLTF
.	TRBV9	.	TRBJ1-2	TGTGCCAGCAGCGTATCCCTACACCCTATACAGGGAAACGGCTACACCTTC	CASSVSLHPIQGNGYTF
TRBD2	TRBV5-1	.	TRBJ2-1	TGCGCCAGCAGCTTGCAACTAGCGGGGGGGCTTAATGAGCAGTTCTTC	CASSLQLAGGLNEQFF
.	TRBV18	.	TRBJ1-6	TGTGCCAGCTCACCACCGGGCAACAACCCCAATTCACCCCTCCACTTT	CASSPPGNNPNSPLHF
.	TRBV27	few	TRBJ1-6	TGTGCCAGCAGCTCATCCATAGATAATAATTCACCCCTCCACTTT	CASSSSIDNNSPLHF
.	TRBV5-6	.	TRBJ2-3	TGTGCCAGCAGCCAACTGGCCGCGGTGAAACTACATACGCAGTATTTT	CASSQLAAVKLHTQYF
.	TRBV5-1	.	TRBJ1-1	TGCGCCAGCAGCTTGGCTTGGGCGGGGAGTCGGACTGAAGCTTTCTTT	CASSLAWAGSRTEAFF
.	TRBV6-5	.	TRBJ1-5	TGTGCCAGCAGTTACGGGGCGGGCAATCAGCCCCAGCATTTT	CASSYGAGNQPQHF
TRBD1	TRBV7-2	.	TRBJ1-1	TGTGCCAGCAGCCATGGACAGGGAGGTACTGAAGCTTTCTTT	CASSHGQGGTEAFF
.	TRBV2	once	TRBJ1-1	TGTGCCAGCAGTGAAGGTCGGAACACTGAAGCTTTCTTT	CASSEGRNTEAFF
TRBD1	TRBV6-6	.	TRBJ1-2	TGTGCCAGCAGTGACCTCACCCGACAGGGGGATGGCTACACCTTC	CASSDLTRQGDGYTF
TRBD1	TRBV10-3	.	TRBJ2-1	TGTGCCATCAGTGATAGGGACAGGGAGCAGTTCTTC	CAISDRDREQFF
.	TRBV6-5	once	TRBJ1-1	TGTGCCAGCAGTTACTCAGGGGATGGGAACACTGAAGCTTTCTTT	CASSYSGDGNTEAFF
.	TRBV6-6	.	TRBJ1-1	TGTGCCAGCAGCCCACAGGGATCGAACACTGAAGCTTTCTTT	CASSPQGSNTEAFF
.	TRBV6-5	.	TRBJ1-1	TGTGCCAGCAGGGGAGGTGGGGGTTGGAGGACTGAAGCTTTCTTT	CASRGGGGWRTEAFF
.	TRBV5-1	.	TRBJ1-1	TGCGCCAGCAGCGTGAACAGTAACACTGAAGCTTTCTTT	CASSVNSNTEAFF
.	TRBV18	once	TRBJ1-2	TGTGCCAGCTCACCGCCGGCGGGCAACTATGGCTACACCTTC	CASSPPAGNYGYTF
.	TRBV29-1	once	TRBJ2-2	TGCAGCGTTGTCCAGGGAACCGGGGAGCTGTTTTTT	CSVVQGTGELFF
.	TRBV5-1	.	TRBJ1-1	TGCGCCAGCAGCCCTACTTGGGCAGGTGACACTGAAGCTTTCTTT	CASSPTWAGDTEAFF
.	TRBV5-5	.	TRBJ1-2	TGTGCCAGCGGATCGGCCCCGGGGAACTATGGCTACACCTTC	CASGSAPGNYGYTF
TRBD1	TRBV7-2	.	TRBJ1-2	TGTGCCAGCAGCTTAACGGCAGGGGGAGTGAGGGGCTACACCTTC	CASSLTAGGVRGYTF
.	TRBV18	.	TRBJ1-3	TGTGCCAGCTCACGACAAGAAGGAAACACCATATATTTT	CASSRQEGNTIYF
TRBD1	TRBV7-2	.	TRBJ1-2	TGTGCCAGCAGCCCCCGACAGGGGAACTATGGCTACACCTTC	CASSPRQGNYGYTF
.	TRBV29-1	.	TRBJ1-1	TGCAGCGTAGGCGGGTGGGGCACTGAAGCTTTCTTT	CSVGGWGTEAFF
TRBD1	TRBV27	.	TRBJ2-7	TGTGCCAGCGGGACAGGGACTGGGTACGAGCAGTACTTC	CASGTGTGYEQYF
TRBD1	TRBV2	.	TRBJ1-2	TGTGCCAGCAGTGAAGTACAGGGGGCTAGGGCTAACTATGGCTACACCTTC	CASSEVQGARANYGYTF
.	TRBV6-5	.	TRBJ1-2	TGTGCCAGCACCGCTGGGCCCTCCTATGGCTACACCTTC	CASTAGPSYGYTF
TRBD1	TRBV25-1	once	TRBJ1-6	TGTGCCAGCAGAGGACAGGTTGAAAATAATTCACCCCTCCACTTT	CASRGQVENNSPLHF
.	TRBV7-6	.	TRBJ1-3	TGTGCCAGCAGCTTAGTGGCCGGGACTGGAAACACCATATATTTT	CASSLVAGTGNTIYF
TRBD1	TRBV5-1	.	TRBJ1-3	TGCGCCAGCAGCCCGGGACAGGGATCCGGAAACACCATATATTTT	CASSPGQGSGNTIYF
.	TRBV29-1	.	TRBJ1-1	TGCAGCGTTGTGGGCAGAAGGAACACTGAAGCTTTCTTT	CSVVGRRNTEAFF
TRBD2	TRBV10-1	.	TRBJ2-5	TGCGCCAGCCCCCCGGGACTAGCGGGGCACCAAGAGACCCAGTACTTC	CASPPGLAGHQETQYF
.	TRBV19	.	TRBJ1-2	TGTGCCAGTAGTATGAACAGGTACTCTGGCTACACCTTC	CASSMNRYSGYTF
TRBD1	TRBV6-4	.	TRBJ1-2	TGTGCCAGCAGCCAGCGATTCGGGACAGGGTATGGCTACACCTTC	CASSQRFGTGYGYTF
.	TRBV5-1	once	TRBJ2-7	TGCGCCAGCAGCGGACAGTTGGGGGACGAGCAGTACTTC	CASSGQLGDEQYF
.	TRBV24-1	.	TRBJ1-5	TGTGCCACGGTCCGGAGGTCAGCAGATTCCTTT	CATVRRSADSF